This entry lists 16 T cell receptor beta chains sequenced from one sample in a study of cytomegalovirus exposure and HLA in healthy donors. Vbeta (60) and Jbeta (13) primers were used in the PCR. TCRdb keeps only in-frame clones here, not all; method: immunoSEQ multiplex PCR. The clone table shows 80,000 or so clones, with the ten largest holding 12% to 15%. The sequenced sample consisted of PBMCs. All receptors come from a man aged 45-65 years in good health and CMV-seropositive.

This chain connects TRBV25-1 to TRBJ2-7; perhaps TRBD1 as D (5 bases). CDR3 length equals 14 residues. Trimming shortened V by 6 bases and J by 3 bases, and 15 bases separated the two germline ends. Germline CDR1 is MGHDK and CDR2 is SYGVNS. The CDR3 sequence is CASSLGHLIYEQYF. For the CDR3, the DNA is TGTGCCAGCAGCCTTGGACATCTCATCTACGAGCAGTACTTC.

The chain is built from TRBV18 and TRBJ2-1; TRBD1 matches at 10 bases. V trimming: 3 bases; J trimming: 10 bases; junction bases outside the gene matches: 9. Germline V lookup: CDR1 KGHSH, CDR2 LQKENI. The CDR3 has 15 amino acids. The DNA for the CDR3 is TGTGCCAGCTCACCGTCCCGGGACAGGGGTATGGAGCAGTTCTTC. It encodes CASSPSRDRGMEQFF.

This chain links TRBV6-1 with TRBJ2-3; 11 bases map to TRBD2. Trimming at V came to 2 bases and at J to 2 bases, leaving 3 bases not matched to a gene. CDR3 length equals 16 residues. Germline assignment: CDR1 MNHNS and CDR2 SASEGT. The chain's CDR3 is CASSELAGGNTDTQYF. The DNA of the CDR3 is TGTGCCAGCAGTGAACTAGCGGGGGGCAACACAGATACGCAGTATTTT.

The chain is built from TRBV19 and TRBJ2-7; TRBD1 matches 10 bases. Trimming at V came to 2 bases and at J to 7 bases, leaving 14 bases not matched to a gene. The CDR3 spans 17 residues. Germline lookup yields CDR1 LNHDA and CDR2 SQIVND (reference sequence). The CDR3 loop reads CASSIFGGQGGAREQYV. CDR3 nucleotide sequence: TGTGCCAGTAGTATATTTGGCGGACAGGGGGGGGCCCGGGAGCAGTACGTC.

The chain employs TRBV19 and TRBJ1-4, with TRBD1 as a possible D gene (5 bases). The CDR3 loop spans 17 amino acids. Germline V gives CDR1 LNHDA, CDR2 SQIVND (reference sequence). V lost 4 bases and J lost 8, with 23 bases in between. The CDR3 region has the DNA TGTGCCAGTAGTACGGGACTCCGGGTCGAAAAGGGGGAAAAACTGTTTTTT. Translating gives CASSTGLRVEKGEKLFF. Based on the CDR3 plus reference TRBV19 and TRBJ1-4, the full variable domain is DGGITQSPKYLFRKEGQNVTLSCEQNLNHDAMYWYRQDPGQGLRLIYYSQIVNDFQKGDIAEGYSVSREKKESFPLTVTSAQKNPTAFYLCASSTGLRVEKGEKLFFGSGTQLSVL.

The rearrangement links TRBV7-2 to TRBJ1-1, with 8 bases that match TRBD1. Germline loops: CDR1 SGHTA, CDR2 FQGNSA. V dropped 3 bases and J dropped 4; count of bases not matched to a gene: 13. The CDR3 runs to 17 residues. DNA of the CDR3: TGTGCCAGCAGCTTCCAGAGGTTTGGGACAGGAGGCACTGAAGCTTTCTTT. Translating gives CASSFQRFGTGGTEAFF.

V and J are TRBV11-2 and TRBJ2-7, with D possibly TRBD2 on 6 matching bases. V lost 4 bases, J lost 2 bases, and 12 bases lay in between. CDR3 length: 14 residues. From germline, CDR1 is SGHAT and CDR2 FQNNGV. The DNA for the CDR3 is TGTGCCAGCAGCTCCCGCGGAGGGCCCTACGAGCAGTACTTC. Its protein is CASSSRGGPYEQYF.

The V and J genes are TRBV7-9 and TRBJ1-5; D is uncertain. Germline loops: CDR1 SEHNR, CDR2 FQNEAQ (reference sequence). V gave up 6 bases and J gave up 4 bases, with 19 bases separating them. The CDR3 spans 16 residues. The CDR3 here is CASSPLGGAVNQPQHF. The CDR3 coding sequence is TGTGCCAGCAGTCCCCTAGGAGGTGCGGTTAATCAGCCCCAGCATTTT.

This sequence joins TRBV13 and TRBJ1-6, with 9 positions matching TRBD1. The length of the CDR3 is 15 residues. Per germline, CDR1 PRHDT and CDR2 FYEKMQ (reference sequence). The V and J ends lost 7 bases and 10 bases, in that order; junction bases with no gene match: 11. CDR3 protein: CASTPWTGERSPLHF. CDR3 nucleotides: TGTGCCAGCACCCCTTGGACAGGGGAGAGGTCACCCCTCCACTTT.

This sequence joins TRBV28 and TRBJ1-1, with D unresolved. In germline, CDR1 is MDHEN, CDR2 SYDVKM. Trimming took off 2 bases at V and 1 base at J, with 11 bases between the two ends. The CDR3 spans 15 residues. CDR3 sequence (DNA): TGTGCCAGCAGTTTACCGGAGGAGGAGAACACTGAAGCTTTCTTT. Its protein is CASSLPEEENTEAFF.

J is TRBJ1-2 and V is TRBV5-4, with 9 bases aligning to TRBD1. CDR1 is SGHNT, CDR2 YYREEE, per germline (reference sequence). This CDR3 has 15 residues. V lost 4 bases and J lost 1; bases outside the gene matches: 5. The CDR3 bases are TGTGCCAGCAGCGATCCGGGACAGGGTAACTATGGCTACACCTTC. As protein: CASSDPGQGNYGYTF.

V is TRBV10-3 and J is TRBJ2-7; TRBD1 matches at 7 bases. The V segment lost 10 bases and the J segment 0 bases; nucleotides outside the gene matches: 9. This CDR3 is built from 14 residues. CDR1 ENHRY and CDR2 SYGVKD come from the germline V gene. This CDR3 is CATKTGASSYEQYV. The CDR3 DNA sequence: TGTGCCACCAAAACAGGGGCAAGCTCCTACGAGCAGTACGTC.

The chain links TRBV18 to TRBJ1-1, with D possibly TRBD1 on 5 matching bases. This CDR3 spans 16 amino acids. Per the germline V gene, CDR1 is KGHSH and CDR2 is LQKENI. Deletions cut 6 bases from V and 3 bases from J, with 20 bases between. CDR3 bases: TGTGCCAGCTCTCCGGGACCCGGGAGCCGGGACACTGAAGCTTTCTTT. It translates to CASSPGPGSRDTEAFF.

V usage is TRBV20-1 and J usage is TRBJ2-1; 9 bases agree with TRBD2. Germline CDR1 reads DFQATT; CDR2 reads SNEGSKA (reference sequence). The CDR3 is made up of 11 amino acids. The junction had 2 bases not matched to a gene; V was cut back by 7 bases and J by 7 bases. CDR3 protein: CSVTSGNEQFF. In DNA, the CDR3 is TGCAGTGTTACTAGCGGGAATGAGCAGTTCTTC.

V is TRBV19 and J is TRBJ2-1; possibly TRBD2 for D (5 bases). V shed 6 bases and J shed 0 bases, with 9 bases lying between them. This CDR3 comprises 14 residues. The germline CDR1 and CDR2 sequences are LNHDA and SQIVND (reference sequence). CDR3 sequence: CASRDSTSYNEQFF. In DNA, the CDR3 is TGTGCCAGTAGGGACTCGACCTCCTACAATGAGCAGTTCTTC.

The chain employs TRBV9 and TRBJ1-2; 12 nucleotides align to TRBD1. There are 15 residues in the CDR3. From germline, CDR1 is SGDLS and CDR2 YYNGEE. Trimming removed 4 bases from V and 4 bases from J; junction bases left unmatched: 5. Written as DNA, the CDR3 is TGTGCCAGCAGCCCCGGGACAGGGGGCAGCTATGGCTACACCTTC. It specifies CASSPGTGGSYGYTF.